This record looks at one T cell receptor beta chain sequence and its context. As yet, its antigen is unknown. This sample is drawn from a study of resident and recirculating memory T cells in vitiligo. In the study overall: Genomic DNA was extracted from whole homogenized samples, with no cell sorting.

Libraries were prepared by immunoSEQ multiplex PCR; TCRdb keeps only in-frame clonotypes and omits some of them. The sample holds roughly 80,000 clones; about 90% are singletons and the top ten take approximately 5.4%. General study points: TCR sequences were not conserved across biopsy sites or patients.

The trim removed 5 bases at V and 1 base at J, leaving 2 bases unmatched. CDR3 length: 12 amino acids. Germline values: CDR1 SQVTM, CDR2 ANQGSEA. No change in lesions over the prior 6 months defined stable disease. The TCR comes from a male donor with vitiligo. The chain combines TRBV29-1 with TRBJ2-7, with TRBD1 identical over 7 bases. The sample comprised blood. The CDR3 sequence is CSVSRGSYEQYF. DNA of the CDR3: TGCAGCGTTTCCAGGGGGTCCTACGAGCAGTACTTC.